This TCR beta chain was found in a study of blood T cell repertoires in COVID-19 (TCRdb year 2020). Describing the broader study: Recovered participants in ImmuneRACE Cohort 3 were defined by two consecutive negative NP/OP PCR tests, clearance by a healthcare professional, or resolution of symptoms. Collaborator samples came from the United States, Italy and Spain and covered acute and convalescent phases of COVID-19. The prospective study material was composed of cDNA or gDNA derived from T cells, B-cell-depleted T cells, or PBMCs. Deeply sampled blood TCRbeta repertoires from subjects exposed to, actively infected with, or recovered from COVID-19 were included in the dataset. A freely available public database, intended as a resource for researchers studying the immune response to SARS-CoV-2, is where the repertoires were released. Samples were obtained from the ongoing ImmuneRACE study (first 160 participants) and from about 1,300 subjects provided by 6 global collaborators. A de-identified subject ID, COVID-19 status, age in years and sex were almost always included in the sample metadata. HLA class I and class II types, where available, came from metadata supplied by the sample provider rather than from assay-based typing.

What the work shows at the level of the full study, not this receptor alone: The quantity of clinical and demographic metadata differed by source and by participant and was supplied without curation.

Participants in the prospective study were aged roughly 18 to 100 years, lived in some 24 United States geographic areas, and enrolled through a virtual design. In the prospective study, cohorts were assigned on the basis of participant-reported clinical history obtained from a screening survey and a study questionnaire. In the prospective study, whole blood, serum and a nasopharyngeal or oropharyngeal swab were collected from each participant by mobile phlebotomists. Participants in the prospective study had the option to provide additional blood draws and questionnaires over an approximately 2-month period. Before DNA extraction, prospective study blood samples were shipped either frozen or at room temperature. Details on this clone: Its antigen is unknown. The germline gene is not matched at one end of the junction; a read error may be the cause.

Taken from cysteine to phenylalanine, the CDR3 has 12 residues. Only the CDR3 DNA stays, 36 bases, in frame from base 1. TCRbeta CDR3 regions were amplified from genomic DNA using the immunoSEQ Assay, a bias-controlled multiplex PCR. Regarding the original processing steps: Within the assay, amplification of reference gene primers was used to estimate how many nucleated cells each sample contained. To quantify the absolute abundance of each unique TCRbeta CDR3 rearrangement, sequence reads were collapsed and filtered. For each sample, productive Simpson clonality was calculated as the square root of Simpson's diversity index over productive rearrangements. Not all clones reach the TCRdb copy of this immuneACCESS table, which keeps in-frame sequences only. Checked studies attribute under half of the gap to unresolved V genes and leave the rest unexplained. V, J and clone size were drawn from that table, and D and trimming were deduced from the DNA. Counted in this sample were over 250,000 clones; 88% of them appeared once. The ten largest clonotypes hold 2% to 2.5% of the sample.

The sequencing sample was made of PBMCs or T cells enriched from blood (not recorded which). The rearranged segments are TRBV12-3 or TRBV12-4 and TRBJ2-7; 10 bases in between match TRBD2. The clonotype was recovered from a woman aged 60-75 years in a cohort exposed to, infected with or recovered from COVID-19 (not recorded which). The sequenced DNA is TGTGCCAGCAGTATAGCGGGAGGCGAGCAGTACTTC. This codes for CASSIAGGEQYF.